This T cell receptor (beta chain) was identified during a study of regulatory T cells in long-lasting Graves disease. Building the TCR beta libraries relied on iRepertoire HTBI primers, and CDR3 regions underwent Arm-PCR. In TCRdb, the multiplex PCR reads were re-called with MiXCR into one record per CDR3 protein. This table holds 400,000 to 550,000 distinct CDR3 sequences, roughly 15% found once. From germline, CDR1 is MGHDK and CDR2 SYGVNS. The CDR3 is made up of 14 amino acids. With V trimmed by 6 bases and J by 4 bases, 5 bases remained unmatched. Specified time point: newly diagnosed GD, antithyroid drugs for less than 3 months. The TCR library was prepared using RNA isolated from PBMCs. This same sample was also taken into another study, of T cells in Graves' hyperthyroidism and ophthalmopathy.

This chain connects TRBV25-1 to TRBJ2-1; 8 nucleotides agree with TRBD1. Sequencing was performed on peripheral blood mononuclear cells (PBMCs), taken at new diagnosis, from a patient treated with antithyroid drugs. The clonotype originates from a woman aged 25 to 45 with Graves disease. CDR3 region: CASRDRALYNEQFF. CDR3 in DNA: TGTGCCAGCAGGGACAGGGCCTTATACAATGAGCAGTTCTTC.